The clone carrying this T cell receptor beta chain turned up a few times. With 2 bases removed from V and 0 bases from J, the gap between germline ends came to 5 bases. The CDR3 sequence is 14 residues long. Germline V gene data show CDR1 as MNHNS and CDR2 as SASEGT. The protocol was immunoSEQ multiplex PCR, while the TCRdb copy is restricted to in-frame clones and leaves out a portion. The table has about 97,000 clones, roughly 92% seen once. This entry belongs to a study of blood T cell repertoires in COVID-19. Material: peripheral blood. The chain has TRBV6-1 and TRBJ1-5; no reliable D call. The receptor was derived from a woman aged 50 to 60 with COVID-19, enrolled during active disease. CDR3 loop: CASSESYSNQPQHF. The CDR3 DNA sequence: TGTGCCAGCAGTGAATCCTATAGCAATCAGCCCCAGCATTTT.